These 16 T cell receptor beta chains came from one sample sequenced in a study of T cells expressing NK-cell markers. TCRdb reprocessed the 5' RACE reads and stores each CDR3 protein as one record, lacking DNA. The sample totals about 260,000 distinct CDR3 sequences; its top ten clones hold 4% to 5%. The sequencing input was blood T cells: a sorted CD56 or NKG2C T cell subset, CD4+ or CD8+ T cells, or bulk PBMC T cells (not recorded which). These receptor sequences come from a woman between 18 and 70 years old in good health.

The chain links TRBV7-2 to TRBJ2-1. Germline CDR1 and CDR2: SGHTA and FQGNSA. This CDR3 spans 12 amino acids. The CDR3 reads CASSYKFNEQFF.

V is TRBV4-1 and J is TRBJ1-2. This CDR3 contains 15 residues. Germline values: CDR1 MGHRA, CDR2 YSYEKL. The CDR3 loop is CASSQGGPFAGGYTF.

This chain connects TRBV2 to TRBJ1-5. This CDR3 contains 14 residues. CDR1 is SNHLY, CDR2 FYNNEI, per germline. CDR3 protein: CASSEGGPNQPQHF.

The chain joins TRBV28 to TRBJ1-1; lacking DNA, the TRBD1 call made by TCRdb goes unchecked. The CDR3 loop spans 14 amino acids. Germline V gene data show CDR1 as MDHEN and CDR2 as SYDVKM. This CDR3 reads CASSPVTVNTEAFF. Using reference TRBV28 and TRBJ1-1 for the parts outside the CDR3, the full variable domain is DVKVTQSSRYLVKRTGEKVFLECVQDMDHENMFWYRQDPGLGLRLIYFSYDVKMKEKGDIPEGYSVSREKKERFSLILESASTNQTSMYLCASSPVTVNTEAFFGQGTRLTVV.

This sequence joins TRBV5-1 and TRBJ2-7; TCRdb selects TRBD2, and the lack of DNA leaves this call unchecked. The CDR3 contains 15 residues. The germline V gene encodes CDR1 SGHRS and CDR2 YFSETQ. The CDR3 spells CASSASSGPAYEQYF.

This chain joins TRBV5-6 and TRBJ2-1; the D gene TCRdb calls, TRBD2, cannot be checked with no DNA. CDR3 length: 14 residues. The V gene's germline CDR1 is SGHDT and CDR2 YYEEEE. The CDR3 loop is CASSSGSGIREQFF.

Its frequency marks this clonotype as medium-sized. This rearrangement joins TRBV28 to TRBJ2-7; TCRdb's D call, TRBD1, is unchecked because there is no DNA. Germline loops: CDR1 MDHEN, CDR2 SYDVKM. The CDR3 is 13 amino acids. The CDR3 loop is CASSLQTGYEQYF.

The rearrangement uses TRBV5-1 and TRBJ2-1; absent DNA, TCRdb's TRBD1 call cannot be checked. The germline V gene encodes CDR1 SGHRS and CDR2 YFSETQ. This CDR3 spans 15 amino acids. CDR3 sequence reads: CASSLAMDRVNEQFF.

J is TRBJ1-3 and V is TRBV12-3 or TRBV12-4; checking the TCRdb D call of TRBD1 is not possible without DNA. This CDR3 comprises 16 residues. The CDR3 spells CASSRDRAISGNTIYF.

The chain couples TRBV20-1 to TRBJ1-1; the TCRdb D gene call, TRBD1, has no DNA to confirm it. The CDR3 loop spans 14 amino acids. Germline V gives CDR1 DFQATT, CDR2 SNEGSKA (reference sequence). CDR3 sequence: CSARGFGGDTEAFF.

This CDR3 reads CAREGRGAEAFF. V and J are TRBV21-1 and TRBJ1-1; without DNA, the TCRdb call of TRBD1 cannot be checked. TRBV21-1 is a listed pseudogene. This CDR3 has 12 residues.

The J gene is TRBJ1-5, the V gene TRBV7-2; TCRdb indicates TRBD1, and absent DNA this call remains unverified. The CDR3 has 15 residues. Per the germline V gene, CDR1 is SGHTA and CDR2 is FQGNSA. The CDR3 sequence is CASSRRGDWDQPQHF.

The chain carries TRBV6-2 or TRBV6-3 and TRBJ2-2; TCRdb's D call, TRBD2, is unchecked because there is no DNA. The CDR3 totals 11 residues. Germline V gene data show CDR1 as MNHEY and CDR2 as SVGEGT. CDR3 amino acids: CASRKGLPLFF.

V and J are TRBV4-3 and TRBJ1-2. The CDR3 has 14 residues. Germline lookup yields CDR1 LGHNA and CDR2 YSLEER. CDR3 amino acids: CASSQEVGLYGYTF.

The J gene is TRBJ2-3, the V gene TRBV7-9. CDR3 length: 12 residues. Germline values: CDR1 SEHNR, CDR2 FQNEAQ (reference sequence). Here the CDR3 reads CASSLAWDTQYF.

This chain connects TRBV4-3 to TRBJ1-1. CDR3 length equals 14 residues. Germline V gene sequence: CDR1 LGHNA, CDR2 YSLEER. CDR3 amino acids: CASSQGTANTEAFF.